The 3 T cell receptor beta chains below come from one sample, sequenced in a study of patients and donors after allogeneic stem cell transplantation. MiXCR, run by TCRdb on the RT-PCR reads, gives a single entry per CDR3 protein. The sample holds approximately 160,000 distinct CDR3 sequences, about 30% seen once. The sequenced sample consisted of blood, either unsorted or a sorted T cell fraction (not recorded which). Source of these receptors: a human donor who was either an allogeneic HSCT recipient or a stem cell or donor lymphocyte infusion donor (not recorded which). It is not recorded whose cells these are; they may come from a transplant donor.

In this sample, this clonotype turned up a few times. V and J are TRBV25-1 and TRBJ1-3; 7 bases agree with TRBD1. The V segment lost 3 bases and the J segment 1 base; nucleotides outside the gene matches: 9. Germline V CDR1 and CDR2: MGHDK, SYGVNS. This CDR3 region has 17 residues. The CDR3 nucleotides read TGTGCCAGCAGTGATAAGAGGGGGCAGACTTCTGGAAACACCATATATTTT. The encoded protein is CASSDKRGQTSGNTIYF. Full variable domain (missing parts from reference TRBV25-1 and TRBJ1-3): EADIYQTPRYLVIGTGKKITLECSQTMGHDKMYWYQQDPGMELHLIHYSYGVNSTEKGDLSSESTVSRIRTEHFPLTLESARPSHTSQYLCASSDKRGQTSGNTIYFGEGSWLTVV.

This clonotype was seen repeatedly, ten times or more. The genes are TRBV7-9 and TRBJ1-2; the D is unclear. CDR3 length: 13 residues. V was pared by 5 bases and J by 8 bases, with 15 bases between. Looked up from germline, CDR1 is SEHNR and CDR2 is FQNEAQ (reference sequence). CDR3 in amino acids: CASSAPGRGGYTF. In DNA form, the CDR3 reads TGTGCCAGCAGCGCGCCCGGACGTGGAGGCTACACCTTC.

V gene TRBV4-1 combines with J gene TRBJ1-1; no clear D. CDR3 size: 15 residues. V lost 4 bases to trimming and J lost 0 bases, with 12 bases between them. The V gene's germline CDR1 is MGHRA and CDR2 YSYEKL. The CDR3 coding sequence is TGCGCCAGCAGCCGGTTGGACGGACTGAACACTGAAGCTTTCTTT. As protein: CASSRLDGLNTEAFF.